Shown below are 14 T cell receptor beta chains from a single sample sequenced in a study of OX40 agonist ivuxolimab in advanced cancers. The assay was immunoSEQ multiplex PCR, and TCRdb's table has in-frame clones only and misses some. This table has tens of thousands of clones, 88% appearing once. The sequencing used CD4+ or CD8+ T cells sorted from blood, collected in a trial of the OX40 agonist ivuxolimab. The receptors were sampled from an adult with an advanced solid tumor such as melanoma, head and neck, liver or kidney cancer.

The CDR3 is CASSKGRQGAYEQYF. CDR3 sequence (DNA): TGTGCCAGCAGCAAAGGAAGGCAGGGCGCCTACGAGCAGTACTTC. The rearrangement links TRBV21-1 to TRBJ2-7; the table assigns TRBD1, which was not confirmed against the DNA. TRBV21-1 is deemed a pseudogene. This CDR3 comprises 15 residues.

This clone has a single count. The chain has TRBV7-6 and TRBJ2-5, with unresolved D. CDR3 length: 14 amino acids. The V gene lost 5 bases and the J gene lost 1 base, with 11 bases spanning the gap. CDR1 SGHVS and CDR2 FNYEAQ come from the germline V gene. CDR3 in amino acids: CASSPAYPQETQYF. The DNA of the CDR3 is TGTGCCAGCAGCCCTGCCTACCCCCAAGAGACCCAGTACTTC.

This clone was seen a single time. The rearrangement joins TRBV7-8 to TRBJ2-2; 9 bases are a match to TRBD1. Germline lookup yields CDR1 SGHVS and CDR2 FQNEAQ. The CDR3 extends over 14 amino acids. J lost 4 bases, V lost 5 bases, and 2 bases had no gene match. CDR3 in amino acids: CASSRTGVTGELFF. The CDR3 nucleotides read TGTGCCAGCAGCCGGACAGGGGTCACCGGGGAGCTGTTTTTT. The entire variable domain, with the rest obtained from reference TRBV7-8 and TRBJ2-2, is as follows: GAGVSQSPRYKVAKRGQDVALRCDPISGHVSLFWYQQALGQGPEFLTYFQNEAQLDKSGLPSDRFFAERPEGSVSTLKIQRTQQEDSAVYLCASSRTGVTGELFFGEGSRLTVL.

V gene TRBV27 combines with J gene TRBJ2-3; a weak D match, TRBD1 (6 bases). The CDR3 totals 15 residues. V gave up 6 bases and J gave up 2 bases, with 15 bases separating them. Germline lookup yields CDR1 MNHEY and CDR2 SMNVEV (reference sequence). The CDR3 sequence: CASRKTGQNTDTQYF. The CDR3 nucleotides read TGTGCCAGCAGAAAAACCGGACAGAACACAGATACGCAGTATTTT.

This clone was seen a single time. The chain carries TRBV9 and TRBJ2-1, with D maybe TRBD2 (6 bases). CDR3 length: 15 residues. V shed 2 bases and J shed 1 base, with 10 bases lying between them. Germline values: CDR1 SGDLS, CDR2 YYNGEE. CDR3 sequence (DNA): TGTGCCAGCAGCGTCCTGGGGGGATCCTACAATGAGCAGTTCTTC. Its protein product is CASSVLGGSYNEQFF. The full variable domain, completed using reference TRBV9 and TRBJ2-1, is DSGVTQTPKHLITATGQRVTLRCSPRSGDLSVYWYQQSLDQGLQFLIQYYNGEERAKGNILERFSAQQFPDLHSELNLSSLELGDSALYFCASSVLGGSYNEQFFGPGTRLTVL.

The rearrangement links TRBV28 to TRBJ1-2; the match to TRBD1 covers 9 bases. This CDR3 region has 20 residues. From germline, CDR1 is MDHEN and CDR2 SYDVKM. V shed 1 base, J shed 5 bases, and the junction held 20 bases outside the gene matches. CDR3 bases: TGTGCCAGCAGTTTATATTTTTCTGGACAGGGGCCCCAAAGTTCTTATGGCTACACCTTC. It translates to CASSLYFSGQGPQSSYGYTF.

This chain uses TRBV6-1 with TRBJ2-7; D possibly uses TRBD1 or TRBD2 (6 bases each). Trimming removed 7 bases at V and 4 bases at J, with 11 bases between. Germline V gives CDR1 MNHNS, CDR2 SASEGT. The CDR3 is 12 residues long. CDR3 coding DNA: TGTGCCAGCAAAACAGGGACTTACGAGCAGTACTTC. As protein: CASKTGTYEQYF.

V usage is TRBV27 and J usage is TRBJ1-6; D gene uncertain. V lost 3 bases to trimming and J lost 9 bases, with 12 bases between them. CDR3 length: 14 residues. The V gene's germline CDR1 is MNHEY and CDR2 SMNVEV (reference sequence). CDR3: CASSFGHRGSPLHF. CDR3 sequence (DNA): TGTGCCAGCAGTTTTGGGCACCGGGGTTCACCCCTCCACTTT.

About this clone: Other DNA sequences within the sample encode an identical CDR3. V and J are TRBV5-1 and TRBJ2-3; D is uncertain. Germline V gene sequence: CDR1 SGHRS, CDR2 YFSETQ. The germline V and J ends were trimmed by 4 bases and 3 bases, with 6 bases remaining between them. CDR3 length equals 12 residues. CDR3 in amino acids: CASSLNTDTQYF. The CDR3 DNA reads as TGCGCCAGCAGCCTAAATACAGATACGCAGTATTTT.

V is TRBV9 and J is TRBJ1-2, with D unresolved. Looked up from germline, CDR1 is SGDLS and CDR2 is YYNGEE. CDR3 length: 15 amino acids. Trimming cost V 6 bases and J 0 bases, with 15 bases left between them. The CDR3 DNA is TGTGCCAGCACCCTGACGGGGATGGCTAACTATGGCTACACCTTC. It translates to CASTLTGMANYGYTF. Together with reference TRBV9 and TRBJ1-2, the CDR3 gives the full variable domain: DSGVTQTPKHLITATGQRVTLRCSPRSGDLSVYWYQQSLDQGLQFLIQYYNGEERAKGNILERFSAQQFPDLHSELNLSSLELGDSALYFCASTLTGMANYGYTFGSGTRLTVV.

V gene TRBV5-6 combines with J gene TRBJ1-6, with D hard to call. CDR1 SGHDT and CDR2 YYEEEE come from the germline V gene. The CDR3 loop spans 14 amino acids. V was pared by 2 bases and J by 11 bases, with 14 bases between. The CDR3 loop reads CASSFYRTAAPLHF. The CDR3 nucleotides read TGTGCCAGCAGCTTTTATCGGACCGCGGCACCCCTCCACTTT.

The chain links TRBV5-1 to TRBJ1-5; 10 nucleotides match TRBD1. The CDR3 runs to 17 residues. J lost 0 bases, V lost 4 bases, and 7 bases had no gene match. Germline V gene data show CDR1 as SGHRS and CDR2 as YFSETQ. The CDR3 sequence is CASSPGTGDYSNQPQHF. The DNA of the CDR3 is TGCGCCAGCAGCCCGGGGACAGGGGATTATAGCAATCAGCCCCAGCATTTT.

The V call is TRBV15, the J call TRBJ2-5; TRBD1 might be the D (5 bases). Germline CDR1 and CDR2: LNHNV and YYDKDF (reference sequence). Trimming pared 3 bases from V and 1 base from J, leaving 6 bases between. There are 13 residues in the CDR3. For the CDR3, the DNA is TGTGCCACCAGCAGCGACAGCCAAGAGACCCAGTACTTC. Its translation: CATSSDSQETQYF.

This chain joins TRBV6-5 and TRBJ2-7, with D possibly matching TRBD2 (6 bases). The CDR3 extends over 13 amino acids. V was clipped by 5 bases and J by 6 bases, with 14 bases between them. The germline gives CDR1 MNHEY, CDR2 SVGAGI. DNA for the CDR3: TGTGCCAGCAGTCGTACTAGCAGACCCGAGCAGTACTTC. This codes for CASSRTSRPEQYF.